This T cell receptor (beta chain) was recovered during a study of metastatic and nonmetastatic thyroid tumors. Germline V gene sequence: CDR1 GTSNPN, CDR2 SVGIG (reference sequence). V was clipped by 2 bases and J by 3 bases, with 17 bases between them. This CDR3 spans 15 amino acids. Before thyroid surgery, none of the patients had received any treatment. Per the authors' pipeline: Built for papillary thyroid cancer, a distant-metastasis classifier drew on CDR3 differences across clinicopathological groups. TCRdb re-clonotyped the PCR reads via MiXCR. These V and J calls derive from TCRdb rather than the authors' analysis. The sample contains over 20,000 clones, 11% of which appear only once.

The rearrangement uses TRBV30 and TRBJ2-7; no definite D call. The sample comprised blood. The TCR comes from a female donor with papillary thyroid cancer or a benign thyroid nodule (not recorded which). Some clones in this sample may be carry-over from other donors' samples. The CDR3 sequence is CAWSTGACVSYEQYF. Written as DNA, the CDR3 is TGTGCCTGGAGTACTGGAGCGTGCGTGAGCTACGAGCAGTACTTC.